These 22 T cell receptor beta chains originate from one sample sequenced in a study of T cell responses to AZD1222 COVID-19 vaccine. Clones were sequenced by immunoSEQ multiplex PCR, and TCRdb holds only the in-frame ones, with some missing. The data hold about 78,000 clones, with 90% observed a single time. Sequencing was performed on peripheral blood, taken 28 days after the second AZD1222 dose. All receptors derive from an adult who received the AZD1222 COVID-19 vaccine.

This clone was picked up a small number of times. The chain carries TRBV7-2 and TRBJ2-6; 11 nucleotides match TRBD1. This CDR3 comprises 20 residues. Germline V gene data show CDR1 as SGHTA and CDR2 as FQGNSA. The V and J ends lost 0 bases and 2 bases, in that order; junction bases with no gene match: 9. The CDR3 DNA reads as TGTGCCAGCAGCTTAGCCTTCCGCCGGGACAGGGGGACTGGGGCCAACGTCCTGACTTTC. It translates to CASSLAFRRDRGTGANVLTF. Filled out from reference TRBV7-2 and TRBJ2-6, the complete variable domain reads GAGVSQSPSNKVTEKGKDVELRCDPISGHTALYWYRQSLGQGLEFLIYFQGNSAPDKSGLPSDRFSAERTGGSVSTLTIQRTQQEDSAVYLCASSLAFRRDRGTGANVLTFGAGSRLTVL.

V usage is TRBV2 and J usage is TRBJ1-5; D ambiguous. In germline, CDR1 is SNHLY, CDR2 FYNNEI. This CDR3 is built from 13 residues. The V gene lost 6 bases and the J gene lost 0 bases, with 6 bases spanning the gap. The DNA for the CDR3 is TGTGCCAGCAGGGAAAATAGCAATCAGCCCCAGCATTTT. This translates into CASRENSNQPQHF.

V gene TRBV28 combines with J gene TRBJ1-2; 8 bases fit TRBD1. J lost 7 bases, V lost 5 bases, and 12 bases had no gene match. The CDR3 has 15 residues. Germline V gene data show CDR1 as MDHEN and CDR2 as SYDVKM. CDR3 in DNA: TGTGCCAGCAGTAACACAGGGGGGCAGTGGGGTGGCTACACCTTC. Translated, it gives CASSNTGGQWGGYTF.

The gene calls are TRBV3-1 (or the pseudogene TRBV3-2) and TRBJ2-3; D is perhaps TRBD2 (5 bases). The germline gives CDR1 LGHDT, CDR2 YNNKEL (reference sequence). Trimming pared 4 bases from V and 0 bases from J, leaving 14 bases between. The CDR3 spans 16 residues. CDR3 sequence: CASSPSLRESTDTQYF. For the CDR3, the DNA is TGTGCCAGCAGCCCCTCCTTAAGGGAGAGCACAGATACGCAGTATTTT.

The chain couples TRBV12-3 or TRBV12-4 to TRBJ2-2; unclear D gene. The CDR3 runs 13 residues. V lost 5 bases and J 6 bases, leaving 10 bases between the germline ends. Here the CDR3 reads CASSNTVSGELFF. The CDR3 DNA reads TGTGCCAGCAGTAATACAGTGTCCGGGGAGCTGTTTTTT.

V and J are TRBV29-1 and TRBJ2-3, with D unresolved. The CDR3 spans 11 residues. V was clipped by 6 bases and J by 6 bases, with 10 bases between them. CDR1 SQVTM and CDR2 ANQGSEA come from the germline V gene. This chain's CDR3 is CSVDNRDTQYF. For the CDR3, the DNA is TGCAGCGTGGATAATAGGGATACGCAGTATTTT.

The chain carries TRBV27 and TRBJ2-1; TRBD1 aligns across 9 bases. The V segment lost 10 bases and the J segment 2 bases; nucleotides outside the gene matches: 6. Germline loops: CDR1 MNHEY, CDR2 SMNVEV (reference sequence). This CDR3 is 14 amino acids long. In DNA form, the CDR3 reads TGTGCCACCATGACAGGGGGAACCTACAATGAGCAGTTCTTC. Amino acids: CATMTGGTYNEQFF.

The V and J genes are TRBV10-3 and TRBJ1-1, with D perhaps matching TRBD1 (5 bases). The ends were cut back, 4 bases at V and 0 bases at J, with 15 bases in the middle. This CDR3 contains 16 residues. In germline, CDR1 is ENHRY, CDR2 SYGVKD. The chain's CDR3 is CAISVGAGSMNTEAFF. CDR3 DNA sequence: TGTGCCATCAGTGTTGGGGCAGGTTCCATGAACACTGAAGCTTTCTTT.

A note on this clone: Relative to the germline gene, one junction end is altered; a read error may explain this. CDR3 residues: CASSFRTPGVF. The CDR3 DNA is TGTGCCAGCAGCTTTCGGACGCCCGGGGTCTTT. This chain connects TRBV11-2 to TRBJ1-1; D is uncertain. This CDR3 is 11 amino acids long. Germline CDR1 and CDR2: SGHAT and FQNNGV.

This clone appeared once. The V call is TRBV11-3, the J call TRBJ2-7; D uncertain. Germline-derived CDR1 and CDR2 are SGHNT and YENEEA. V lost 0 bases, J lost 1 base, and 10 bases lay in between. This CDR3 has 15 residues. CDR3 sequence (DNA): TGTGCCAGCAGCTTAGAGTTCGTTATTTCCTACGAGCAGTACTTC. This encodes CASSLEFVISYEQYF.

The V call is TRBV6-5, the J call TRBJ2-3, with 8 bases lining up with TRBD2. The CDR3 has 14 amino acids. CDR1 MNHEY and CDR2 SVGAGI come from the germline V gene. Trimming removed 6 bases from V and 3 bases from J; junction bases left unmatched: 5. The CDR3 loop is CASRPSGGTDTQYF. The CDR3 DNA is TGTGCCAGCAGACCCAGCGGGGGAACAGATACGCAGTATTTT.

This chain connects TRBV4-2 to TRBJ1-5; possible D gene TRBD1, 5 bases. Germline CDR1 and CDR2: LGHNA and YNFKEQ. V lost 0 bases, J lost 2 bases, and 11 bases lay in between. This CDR3 is built from 16 residues. The CDR3 coding sequence is TGTGCCAGCAGCCAAGACGCCGAAGGGGGCAATCAGCCCCAGCATTTT. Translating gives CASSQDAEGGNQPQHF.

V gene TRBV4-1 combines with J gene TRBJ1-5, with TRBD1 as a possible D gene (5 bases). CDR3 length equals 16 residues. Trimming pared 2 bases from V and 1 base from J, leaving 12 bases between. The germline V gene has CDR1 MGHRA and CDR2 YSYEKL. The CDR3 reads CASSQPTRGSNQPQHF. CDR3 coding DNA: TGCGCCAGCAGCCAACCTACACGGGGGAGCAATCAGCCCCAGCATTTT.

The rearrangement uses TRBV5-1 and TRBJ1-1; 9 nucleotides agree with TRBD1. CDR3 length: 14 residues. Germline V gene sequence: CDR1 SGHRS, CDR2 YFSETQ. V shed 4 bases, J shed 6 bases, and the junction held 7 bases outside the gene matches. CDR3 in amino acids: CASSDGQGTPEAFF. The CDR3 DNA sequence: TGCGCCAGCAGCGACGGACAGGGGACCCCTGAAGCTTTCTTT.

V gene TRBV6-5 combines with J gene TRBJ1-6, with a possible D match to TRBD1 (6 bases). This CDR3 spans 14 amino acids. V was trimmed by 6 bases and J by 5 bases, leaving 11 bases between them. CDR1 is MNHEY, CDR2 SVGAGI, per germline. The CDR3: CASSDDRNNSPLHF. Written as DNA, the CDR3 is TGTGCCAGCAGCGATGACAGGAATAATTCACCCCTCCACTTT.

V usage is TRBV3-1 (or the pseudogene TRBV3-2) and J usage is TRBJ2-1, with D uncertain. This CDR3 region has 12 residues. V was pared by 4 bases and J by 2 bases, with 3 bases between. Germline V gene data show CDR1 as LGHDT and CDR2 as YNNKEL (reference sequence). The CDR3 protein is CASSLAYNEQFF. In DNA form, the CDR3 reads TGTGCCAGCAGCCTCGCCTACAATGAGCAGTTCTTC.

Only one count was recorded for this clone. CDR3 loop: CATSRDGRAAEKLFF. The CDR3 region has the DNA TGTGCCACCAGCAGAGACGGCAGGGCGGCTGAAAAACTGTTTTTT. The chain couples TRBV15 to TRBJ1-4; a weak D match, TRBD1 (5 bases). Germline assignment: CDR1 LNHNV and CDR2 YYDKDF (reference sequence). V gave up 0 bases and J gave up 7 bases, with 12 bases separating them. CDR3 size: 15 residues.

J is TRBJ1-4 and V is TRBV7-8; D gene uncertain. Trimming pared 3 bases from V and 8 bases from J, leaving 7 bases between. CDR1 SGHVS and CDR2 FQNEAQ come from the germline V gene. This CDR3 comprises 12 residues. CDR3 coding DNA: TGTGCCAGCAGCTTTCGAGCCGAAAAACTGTTTTTT. This translates into CASSFRAEKLFF. The whole variable domain, filled in from reference TRBV7-8 and TRBJ1-4, reads GAGVSQSPRYKVAKRGQDVALRCDPISGHVSLFWYQQALGQGPEFLTYFQNEAQLDKSGLPSDRFFAERPEGSVSTLKIQRTQQEDSAVYLCASSFRAEKLFFGSGTQLSVL.

The CDR3 DNA follows: TGTGCCAGCAGCCCGCGGACAGTGTGGGGCGAGCAGTACTTC. It encodes CASSPRTVWGEQYF. The chain is built from TRBV9 and TRBJ2-7; D might be TRBD1 (6 bases). Germline V gives CDR1 SGDLS, CDR2 YYNGEE. The CDR3 runs to 14 residues. Deletions cut 4 bases from V and 6 bases from J, with 17 bases between.

The chain has TRBV5-1 and TRBJ1-1; TRBD1 aligns across 7 bases. V shed 2 bases and J 3 bases; nucleotides not matched to a gene: 4. This CDR3 contains 14 residues. CDR1 SGHRS and CDR2 YFSETQ come from the germline V gene. This CDR3 reads CASSFGTEYTEAFF. Here the CDR3 DNA reads TGCGCCAGCAGCTTCGGGACAGAATACACTGAAGCTTTCTTT.

This rearrangement joins TRBV5-4 to TRBJ1-2, with TRBD1 as a possible D gene (5 bases). Deletions cut 2 bases from V and 8 bases from J, with 22 bases between. This CDR3 has 16 amino acids. The germline CDR1 and CDR2 sequences are SGHNT and YYREEE (reference sequence). Here the CDR3 reads CASSLLSGAPAGGYTF. In nucleotides, the CDR3 is TGTGCCAGCAGCTTACTTTCCGGGGCCCCGGCAGGCGGCTACACCTTC.

Comments on this clone: A junction end diverges from the germline sequence, so it may reflect a read error. J is TRBJ1-1 and V is TRBV5-4; 10 bases fit TRBD1. CDR1 is SGHNT and CDR2 is YYREEE in the germline V gene (reference sequence). The length of the CDR3 is 14 residues. CDR3 in amino acids: CASTPGQGRAEAFF. CDR3 sequence (DNA): TGTGCCAGCACCCCGGGACAGGGGCGGGCTGAGGCTTTCTTT.